This is a list of T cell receptor beta chains from one sample in a study of blood T cell repertoires in COVID-19. Profiled with immunoSEQ multiplex PCR; TCRdb holds only in-frame clones, not every one. In the table there are 80,000 or so clones, approximately 90% of which are singletons. The material sequenced was peripheral blood. The receptors were gathered from a man over 45 with acute or convalescent COVID-19. Both conserved end residues are part of each CDR3. A D gene is named only where the DNA matches it firmly. Expanded clones get a size class; other rows say once, few or many, or leave the size out.

>TRBD1|few|TRBV5-8|TRBJ2-5
TGTGCCAGCAGCTTTGGACGGGGACAGTCCCAAGAGACCCAGTACTTC
CASSFGRGQSQETQYF
>TRBD2|NA|TRBV11-2|TRBJ2-3
TGTGCCAGCAGCCCGCGGCTAGCGGGAGGCGGGGATACGCAGTATTTT
CASSPRLAGGGDTQYF
>TRBD2|NA|TRBV7-9|TRBJ2-1
TGTGCCAGCAGCTTAATACTAGCGGGAGACTATGAGCAGTTCTTC
CASSLILAGDYEQFF
>NA|NA|TRBV24-1|TRBJ2-2
TGTGCCACCAGTGACCGCCTAGCTTCCGGGGAGCTGTTTTTT
CATSDRLASGELFF
>NA|NA|TRBV7-2|TRBJ1-1
TGTGCCAGCAGCTTAGTTTCCGACAGTACTGAAGCTTTCTTT
CASSLVSDSTEAFF
>TRBD1|NA|TRBV28|TRBJ1-2
TGTGCCAGCGGCCCTCCGGGACAGGTACTTTTCTACACCTTC
CASGPPGQVLFYTF
>NA|NA|TRBV30|TRBJ1-1
TGTGCCTGGAGTAGGAGAACTGAAGCTTTCTTT
CAWSRRTEAFF
>NA|NA|TRBV5-6|TRBJ1-1
TGTGCCAGCACCCTGGGGGGGCTCACTGAAGCTTTCTTT
CASTLGGLTEAFF
>NA|NA|TRBV6-2/TRBV6-3|TRBJ2-3
TGTGCCAGCAGTTACTCTCTACAGGTTCAGTATTTT
CASSYSLQVQYF
>NA|NA|TRBV30|TRBJ1-1
TGTGCCTGGAGCCCCGGGAACACTGAAGCTTTCTTT
CAWSPGNTEAFF
>NA|NA|TRBV7-9|TRBJ1-2
TGTGCCAGCAGCTTAGGGGGAGGTAGGTATGGCTACACCTTC
CASSLGGGRYGYTF
>NA|once|TRBV6-5|TRBJ2-3
TGTGCCAGCAGTTACTCGATTAGAGGCACAGATACGCAGTATTTT
CASSYSIRGTDTQYF
>TRBD2|NA|TRBV7-8|TRBJ2-7
TGTGCCAGCAGCTTTAAGACTAGCGGCTCCTACGAGCAGTACTTC
CASSFKTSGSYEQYF
>NA|NA|TRBV5-6|TRBJ1-4
TGTGCCAGCAGCTTGCGGCAGGGAAACGGAAAACTGTTTTTT
CASSLRQGNGKLFF
>NA|NA|TRBV5-5|TRBJ1-5
TGTGCCAGCAGCTTGAGCGGGAATCAGCCCCAGCATTTT
CASSLSGNQPQHF
>TRBD1|NA|TRBV12-5|TRBJ1-5
TGTGCTAGTGGTTTTCTGGGACAGCCTTATAGCAATCAGCCCCAGCATTTT
CASGFLGQPYSNQPQHF
>NA|NA|TRBV5-1|TRBJ2-7
TGCGCCAGCAGCTTGGGGGGACTTACCTCCTACGAGCAGTACTTC
CASSLGGLTSYEQYF
>NA|few|TRBV27|TRBJ1-2
TGTGCCACTCGGACAGCCAGACTCTATGGCTACACCTTC
CATRTARLYGYTF
>NA|NA|TRBV29-1|TRBJ2-5
TGCAGCGTTGAGGACAGCTTCCAAGAGACCCAGTACTTC
CSVEDSFQETQYF
>NA|once|TRBV10-3|TRBJ2-3
TGTGCCATCAGTGAGCGGTCCACAGATACGCAGTATTTT
CAISERSTDTQYF
>TRBD1|NA|TRBV5-1|TRBJ1-4
TGCGCCAGCAGGGCGCCGGGACAGGGCGGCGAAAAACTGTTTTTT
CASRAPGQGGEKLFF
>NA|NA|TRBV6-5|TRBJ1-1
TGTGCCAGCAGTTACAAAGGGGGCACTGAAGCTTTCTTT
CASSYKGGTEAFF
>NA|NA|TRBV19|TRBJ1-6
TGTGCCAGTAGTACCGGGAGCCCTAATTCACCCCTCCACTTT
CASSTGSPNSPLHF
>NA|NA|TRBV11-2|TRBJ1-3
TGTGCCAGCAGCTTAGGCACGGGTCTATCCGGAAACACCATATATTTT
CASSLGTGLSGNTIYF
>TRBD1|NA|TRBV5-1|TRBJ2-1
TGCGCCAGCAGCGTAGGGGGCAACCCTAATGAGCAGTTCTTC
CASSVGGNPNEQFF
>NA|NA|TRBV4-1|TRBJ2-1
TGCGCCAGCAGCTTTCATCCAGGCGATGAGCAGTTCTTC
CASSFHPGDEQFF
>TRBD1|NA|TRBV14|TRBJ2-7
TGTGCCAGCAGCCAAGTTCTCACAGGGGGTTTTCCAACGTTC
CASSQVLTGGFPTF
>NA|NA|TRBV30|TRBJ2-2
TGTGCCTGGAGTGGTTACGGGACAAGGAACCCCCGGAACACCGGGGAGCTGTTTTTT
CAWSGYGTRNPRNTGELFF
>NA|NA|TRBV7-2|TRBJ1-1
TGTGCCAGCAGCAGCGACCCGTACACTGAAGCTTTCTTT
CASSSDPYTEAFF
>TRBD1|NA|TRBV7-8|TRBJ1-5
TGTGCCAGCAGCTTAGGGGACAGCCCGAATCAGCCCCAGCATTTT
CASSLGDSPNQPQHF
>TRBD1|NA|TRBV5-1|TRBJ2-3
TGCGCCAGCAGCTTAGGACAGGGGTCCACAGATACGCAGTATTTT
CASSLGQGSTDTQYF
>TRBD1|NA|TRBV15|TRBJ2-2
TGTGCCACCAGCATCGGGGGGGACAGGGGTCCCACCGGGGAGCTGTTTTTT
CATSIGGDRGPTGELFF
>TRBD2|NA|TRBV28|TRBJ2-1
TGTGCCAGCAGTGGGACCAAGGGACTAGACAATGAGCAGTTCTTC
CASSGTKGLDNEQFF
>NA|once|TRBV16|TRBJ1-4
TGTGCCAGCAGCCAATCAGTGCAGAATGAAAAACTGTTTTTT
CASSQSVQNEKLFF
>TRBD1|NA|TRBV7-2|TRBJ1-5
TGTGCCAGCAGCTCGGACAGGGGGCTTCAGCCCCAGCATTTT
CASSSDRGLQPQHF
>NA|once|TRBV16|TRBJ2-7
TGTGCCAGCAGCCAAGAATGGGGCAGGGACTACGAGCAGTACTTC
CASSQEWGRDYEQYF
>NA|few|TRBV7-9|TRBJ2-1
TGTGCCAGCAGCCCCACAGCTTCTAATGAGCAGTTCTTC
CASSPTASNEQFF
>NA|NA|TRBV11-2|TRBJ2-7
TGTGCCAGCAGCTTGGGAGCTTACTACGAGCAGTACTTC
CASSLGAYYEQYF
>NA|NA|TRBV2|TRBJ1-6
TGTGCCAGCAGTCAACAGGGCTCCTATAATTCACCCCTCCACTTT
CASSQQGSYNSPLHF
>TRBD2|NA|TRBV7-9|TRBJ2-2
TGTGCCAGCAGCTCCCGACTAGCGGGAGCAGGGACCGGGGAGCTGTTTTTT
CASSSRLAGAGTGELFF
>NA|NA|TRBV4-1|TRBJ2-4
TGCGCCAGCAGCCAACTGACAGGAAACATTCAGTACTTC
CASSQLTGNIQYF
>TRBD2|few|TRBV5-1|TRBJ2-7
TGCGCCAGCAGCAGGCGGGAGTATCCCTACGAGCAGTACTTC
CASSRREYPYEQYF
>TRBD2|NA|TRBV3-1/TRBV3-2|TRBJ2-3
TGTGCCAGCAGCCAAGATGCGAGCGGGAGCCATACGCAGTATTTT
CASSQDASGSHTQYF
>NA|NA|TRBV5-8|TRBJ1-1
TGTGCCAGCAGGCGCCAGGGATCCGAAGCTTTCTTT
CASRRQGSEAFF
>NA|once|TRBV7-3|TRBJ2-3
TGTGCCAGCAGCTTAAACGGGGATCCAGATACGCAGTATTTT
CASSLNGDPDTQYF
>TRBD2|once|TRBV4-3|TRBJ2-3
TGCGCCAGCAGCCACCTCAGCCCGGCGGGGGAAGATACGCAGTATTTT
CASSHLSPAGEDTQYF
>TRBD1|NA|TRBV7-9|TRBJ1-1
TGTGCCAGCAGCTTAGATAACAGGGGACTCACTGAAGCTTTCTTT
CASSLDNRGLTEAFF
>TRBD1|NA|TRBV7-7|TRBJ1-4
TGTGCCAGCAGCTCGACCGGGACAGGGCTTGAAAAACTGTTTTTT
CASSSTGTGLEKLFF
>TRBD1|NA|TRBV7-8|TRBJ1-1
TGTGCCAGCAGCACGGAGCTAGGGACAGGGAGAGGAGCTTTCTTT
CASSTELGTGRGAFF
>TRBD2|once|TRBV6-5|TRBJ2-3
TGTGCCAGCAGTTCCACAATGACTAGCGCGCGGGATACGCAGTATTTT
CASSSTMTSARDTQYF
>NA|once|TRBV6-6|TRBJ2-7
TGTGCCAGCAGCTCCTATGACAGGGGAGGGCCAGTCGAGCAGTACTTC
CASSSYDRGGPVEQYF
>TRBD1|once|TRBV10-1|TRBJ1-1
TGCGCCAGCAGCCCGGACAGGGGATACATGAACACTGAAGCTTTCTTT
CASSPDRGYMNTEAFF
>NA|NA|TRBV7-9|TRBJ1-3
TGTGCCAGCAGTACAGGGATTGGGTCTGGAAACACCATATATTTT
CASSTGIGSGNTIYF
>TRBD2|NA|TRBV28|TRBJ2-2
TGTGCCACCGAGAGCGGGAGTGGTAGCGGGGAGCTGTTTTTT
CATESGSGSGELFF
>NA|NA|TRBV7-2|TRBJ2-3
TGTGCCAGCAGCTTAAACGCCCGTACTCGCACAGATACGCAGTATTTT
CASSLNARTRTDTQYF
>TRBD2|NA|TRBV7-9|TRBJ2-3
TGTGCCAGCAGCTCCCCTAGCGGGGGCCGCACAGATACGCAGTATTTT
CASSSPSGGRTDTQYF
>NA|NA|TRBV6-2/TRBV6-3|TRBJ2-5
TGTGCCAGCAGCCGGGACTACCAAGAGACCCAGTACTTC
CASSRDYQETQYF
>NA|NA|TRBV4-3|TRBJ1-2
TGCGCCAGCAGCCAGTCAGGGGTAAACTATGGCTACACCTTC
CASSQSGVNYGYTF